Here is one T cell receptor beta chain with its context. Its antigen is unknown. The sample originates from a study of brain T cells in children with intractable seizures. Study results and limitations: Clones missing pre-surgery may reflect undersampling of that blood sample. Only CDR3 sequence similarity suggested viral specificity, without known HCMV serostatus.

The data were produced by immunoSEQ multiplex PCR, yet TCRdb's version contains in-frame clones alone and is incomplete. Among just under 65,000 clones listed, more than 95% were seen once. Only cases whose brain tissue showed the highest T cell transcript signatures were sequenced. This sequence was found in a boy less than two years old with focal cortical dysplasia and intractable seizures. The sequencing used peripheral blood, collected at surgery.

The CDR3: CASSTEASSYNEQFF. The CDR3 coding sequence is TGTGCCAGTAGTACTGAAGCCTCATCCTACAATGAGCAGTTCTTC. The chain joins TRBV19 to TRBJ2-1, with D uncertain. CDR3 size: 15 residues. Germline V gene sequence: CDR1 LNHDA, CDR2 SQIVND (reference sequence). The germline V and J ends were trimmed by 4 bases and 1 base, with 11 bases remaining between them.